This T cell receptor (beta chain) derives from a study of T cell clones after liver transplantation. Looking at the study overall: Post-transplant blood was tracked for graft-donor-reactive T cell clones identified in a pre-transplant mixed lymphocyte reaction. Until 12-24 months post-transplant, subjects got standard immunosuppression and no induction.

Thawed unstimulated PBMCs were FACS-sorted by CD3, CD4 and CD8 into two populations. Some clones are missing from TCRdb's copy, which holds only in-frame ones; the method was immunoSEQ multiplex PCR. Of roughly 70,000 clones detected, about 92% appear once; the ten largest clones hold approximately 2.5%. The germline V gene encodes CDR1 MNHEY and CDR2 SVGAGI. Trimming left V 8 bases short and J 7 bases short, with 21 bases between. This CDR3 comprises 14 residues. This clonotype was sampled from a human donor who received a liver transplant. The V and J genes are TRBV6-5 and TRBJ2-7; no clear D gene. The source was CD4+ T cells from blood, collected before liver transplant. The CDR3: CASAAAALLGEQYF. The CDR3 region has the DNA TGTGCCAGCGCCGCCGCAGCCCTACTGGGGGAGCAGTACTTC.